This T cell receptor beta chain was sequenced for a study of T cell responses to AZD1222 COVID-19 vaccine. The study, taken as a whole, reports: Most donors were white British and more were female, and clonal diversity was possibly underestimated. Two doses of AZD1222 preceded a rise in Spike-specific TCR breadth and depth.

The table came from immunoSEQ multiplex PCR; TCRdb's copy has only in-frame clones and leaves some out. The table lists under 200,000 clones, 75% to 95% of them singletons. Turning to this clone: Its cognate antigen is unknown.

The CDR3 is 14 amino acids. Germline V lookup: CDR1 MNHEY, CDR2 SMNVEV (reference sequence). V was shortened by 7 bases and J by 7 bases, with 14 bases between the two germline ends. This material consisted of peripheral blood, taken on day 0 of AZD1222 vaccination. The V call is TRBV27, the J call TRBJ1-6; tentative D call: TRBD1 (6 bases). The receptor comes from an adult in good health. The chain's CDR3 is CASNYREGNSPLHF. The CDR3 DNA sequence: TGTGCCAGCAACTACAGGGAAGGGAATTCACCCCTCCACTTT.